This is a list of T cell receptor beta chains from one sample in a study of response to subunit inactivated influenza vaccine. TCRdb itself ran the RT-PCR reads through MiXCR, one entry per CDR3 protein. The table records more than 250,000 distinct CDR3 sequences, less than 25% of them present only once. This specimen consisted of PBMCs from blood, obtained approximately 20 months after vaccination. These receptors all come from a man in his fifties or sixties who received an inactivated influenza vaccine. The CDR3 runs from the conserved cysteine through the conserved F or W. A D gene is named only where the DNA matches it firmly. Expanded clones are given a class, and other clones once, few, many or no size at all.

size	V	J	D	CDR3	DNA
.	TRBV11-2	TRBJ2-5	TRBD1	CASSLPGTGEETQYF	TGTGCCAGCAGCTTACCCGGGACAGGGGAAGAGACCCAGTACTTC
many	TRBV2	TRBJ1-5	.	CASTGGVGQPQHF	TGTGCCAGTACGGGCGGGGTCGGACAGCCCCAGCATTTT
.	TRBV7-9	TRBJ2-3	.	CASSRFPGQLEGTQYF	TGTGCCAGCAGCCGATTCCCGGGACAGCTGGAGGGTACGCAGTATTTT
.	TRBV5-1	TRBJ2-6	.	CASSPLVGTTYGANVLTF	TGCGCCAGCAGCCCGCTGGTAGGAACAACCTATGGGGCCAACGTCCTGACTTTC
many	TRBV5-1	TRBJ2-4	TRBD2	CASSSLAGVKNIQYF	TGCGCCAGCAGCTCCCTAGCGGGGGTCAAAAACATTCAGTACTTC
many	TRBV24-1	TRBJ2-2	.	CATSAWETGELFF	TGTGCCACCAGTGCCTGGGAAACCGGGGAGCTGTTTTTT
.	TRBV12-3/TRBV12-4	TRBJ2-7	.	CASSLGGLSSYEQYF	TGTGCCAGCAGTTTAGGCGGGCTGAGCTCCTACGAGCAGTACTTC
.	TRBV7-9	TRBJ1-4	.	CASSFNGRSEKLFF	TGTGCCAGCAGCTTTAACGGCCGAAGTGAAAAACTGTTTTTT
few	TRBV3-1	TRBJ2-3	.	CASSQPGGGPTDTQYF	TGTGCCAGCAGCCAACCCGGTGGGGGGCCCACAGATACGCAGTATTTT
many	TRBV4-1	TRBJ1-4	.	CASSHAAPNEKLFF	TGCGCCAGCAGCCACGCAGCACCTAATGAAAAACTGTTTTTT
few	TRBV20-1	TRBJ1-4	.	CSARAEGGIGSSNEKLFF	TGCAGTGCTAGAGCAGAGGGGGGCATAGGCTCGTCCAATGAAAAACTGTTTTTT
.	TRBV6-5	TRBJ2-1	TRBD2	CASSFPGSGGGFNEQFF	TGTGCCAGCAGTTTCCCCGGTTCGGGCGGGGGGTTCAATGAGCAGTTCTTC
few	TRBV5-1	TRBJ2-1	.	CASSSVTRAYNEQFF	TGCGCCAGCAGCTCTGTAACGCGGGCCTACAATGAGCAGTTCTTC
once	TRBV30	TRBJ2-3	.	CAWSVSGSTDTQYF	TGTGCCTGGAGTGTGTCAGGGAGCACAGATACGCAGTATTTT
few	TRBV27	TRBJ2-3	.	CASSLLSKLLTDTQYF	TGTGCCAGCTCCCTCCTTTCCAAACTCCTCACAGATACGCAGTATTTT
.	TRBV7-2	TRBJ2-7	.	CASSFSGPTYEQYF	TGTGCCAGCAGTTTTAGCGGACCGACCTACGAGCAGTACTTC
.	TRBV7-2	TRBJ2-7	.	CASSISRISYEQYF	TGTGCCAGCAGCATTTCTAGGATCTCCTACGAGCAGTACTTC
.	TRBV7-9	TRBJ1-1	.	CASSSTRGGRNTEAFF	TGTGCCAGCAGCTCAACGAGGGGAGGGCGGAACACTGAAGCTTTCTTT
.	TRBV6-5	TRBJ1-6	TRBD1	CASSSTDRVISPLHF	TGTGCCAGCAGTTCCACGGACAGGGTCATCTCACCCCTCCACTTT
.	TRBV28	TRBJ2-7	.	CASSPLGGYNEQYF	TGTGCCAGCAGCCCTCTAGGAGGGTACAACGAGCAGTACTTC
few	TRBV12-3/TRBV12-4	TRBJ2-3	TRBD2	CASSLPGGDTQYF	TGTGCCAGCAGTCTTCCGGGAGGGGATACGCAGTATTTT
.	TRBV20-1	TRBJ2-1	.	CSARVPSSYNEQFF	TGCAGTGCTAGAGTACCGAGCTCCTACAATGAGCAGTTCTTC
many	TRBV4-1	TRBJ1-4	.	CASSQESREKLFF	TGCGCCAGCAGCCAAGAAAGTCGCGAAAAACTGTTTTTT
few	TRBV12-3/TRBV12-4	TRBJ1-3	.	CASTWGSGNTIYF	TGTGCCAGCACCTGGGGCTCTGGAAACACCATATATTTT
few	TRBV6-5	TRBJ1-1	.	CASSYGRAEGTEAFF	TGTGCCAGCAGTTACGGTCGGGCCGAGGGGACTGAAGCTTTCTTT
many	TRBV25-1	TRBJ2-1	.	CASSGTVEQFF	TGTGCCAGCAGCGGGACTGTTGAGCAGTTCTTC
.	TRBV6-1	TRBJ1-6	.	CASILGTSPLHF	TGTGCCAGCATCCTGGGGACTTCACCCCTCCACTTT
.	TRBV28	TRBJ2-1	.	CASSFSGRSSYNEQFF	TGTGCCAGCAGTTTTAGCGGACGGAGCTCCTACAATGAGCAGTTCTTC
few	TRBV5-1	TRBJ2-6	TRBD1	CASSPTGTSGANVLTF	TGCGCCAGCAGCCCGACAGGGACCTCTGGGGCCAACGTCCTGACTTTC
few	TRBV20-1	TRBJ1-5	.	CSAPRDGNQPQHF	TGCAGTGCTCCCCGGGACGGCAATCAGCCCCAGCATTTT
.	TRBV25-1	TRBJ1-4	.	CASTEGPVAFF	TGTGCCAGCACCGAAGGGCCCGTGGCGTTTTTT
few	TRBV7-9	TRBJ2-5	TRBD2	CASSYGLAETQYF	TGTGCCAGCAGCTATGGACTAGCTGAGACCCAGTACTTC
few	TRBV7-9	TRBJ2-1	.	CASSLGVVPEQFF	TGTGCCAGCAGCTTAGGAGTAGTCCCTGAGCAGTTCTTC
few	TRBV5-1	TRBJ1-1	.	CASSLDSWNTEAFF	TGCGCCAGCAGCCTGGACAGTTGGAACACTGAAGCTTTTTTT
many	TRBV20-1	TRBJ2-1	TRBD2	CSARDLGRLAGGEQFF	TGCAGTGCTAGAGATCTAGGGCGGCTAGCGGGGGGTGAGCAGTTCTTC
few	TRBV28	TRBJ2-5	TRBD1	CASSSHATKTGFGETQYF	TGTGCCAGCAGTTCCCACGCTACAAAGACAGGGTTCGGGGAGACCCAGTACTTC
few	TRBV19	TRBJ1-2	.	CASSATGLVPYGYTF	TGTGCCAGTAGTGCCACGGGGTTGGTGCCCTATGGCTACACCTTC
.	TRBV5-6	TRBJ2-3	TRBD1	CASSRGQGTDTQYF	TGTGCCAGCAGCCGCGGACAGGGAACAGATACGCAGTATTTT
.	TRBV6-2/TRBV6-3	TRBJ2-5	.	CASSFIRKTQYF	TGTGCCAGCAGTTTCATACGGAAGACCCAGTACTTC
.	TRBV25-1	TRBJ2-1	TRBD1	CASSALTGTAYNEQFF	TGTGCCAGCAGTGCTCTTACCGGGACAGCTTACAATGAGCAGTTCTTC
.	TRBV5-1	TRBJ1-1	TRBD1	CASSLRPTGDTEAFF	TGCGCCAGCAGCTTACGGCCGACAGGGGACACTGAAGCTTTCTTT
many	TRBV12-3/TRBV12-4	TRBJ1-1	.	CASSLVGGANTEAFF	TGTGCCAGCAGTTTAGTGGGGGGGGCGAACACTGAAGCTTTCTTT
few	TRBV29-1	TRBJ1-3	.	CSVETAGNTIYF	TGCAGCGTTGAAACAGCTGGAAACACCATATATTTT
.	TRBV29-1	TRBJ1-2	.	CSVGDRLSGYTF	TGCAGCGTTGGAGACAGGCTCTCTGGCTACACCTTC
few	TRBV4-3	TRBJ2-2	TRBD2	CASKQGLAANTGELFF	TGCGCCAGCAAACAGGGACTAGCAGCGAACACCGGGGAGCTGTTTTTT